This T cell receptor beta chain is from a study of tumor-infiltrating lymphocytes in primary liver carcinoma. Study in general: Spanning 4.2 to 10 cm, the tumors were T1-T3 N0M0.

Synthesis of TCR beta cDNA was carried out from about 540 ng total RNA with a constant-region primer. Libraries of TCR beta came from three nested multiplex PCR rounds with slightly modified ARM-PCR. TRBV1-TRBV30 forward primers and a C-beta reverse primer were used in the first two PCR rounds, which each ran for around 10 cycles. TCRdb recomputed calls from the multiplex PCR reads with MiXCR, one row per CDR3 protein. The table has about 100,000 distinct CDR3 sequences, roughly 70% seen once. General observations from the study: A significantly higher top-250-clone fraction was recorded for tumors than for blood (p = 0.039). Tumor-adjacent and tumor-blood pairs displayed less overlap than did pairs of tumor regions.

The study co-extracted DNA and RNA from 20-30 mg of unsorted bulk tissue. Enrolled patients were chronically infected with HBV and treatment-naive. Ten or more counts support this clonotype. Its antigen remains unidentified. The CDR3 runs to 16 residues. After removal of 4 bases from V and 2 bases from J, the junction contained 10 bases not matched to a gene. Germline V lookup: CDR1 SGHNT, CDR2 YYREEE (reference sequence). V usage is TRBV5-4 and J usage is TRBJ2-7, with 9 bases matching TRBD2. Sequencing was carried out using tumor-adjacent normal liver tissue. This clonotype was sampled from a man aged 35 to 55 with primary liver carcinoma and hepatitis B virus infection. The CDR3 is CASSRPSAGGPYEQYF. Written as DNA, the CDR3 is TGTGCCAGCAGCCGTCCCTCAGCGGGAGGCCCCTACGAGCAGTACTTC.